A selection of T cell receptor beta chains follows, all from one sample in a study of early T cells in non-severe SARS-CoV-2 infection. TCRdb used MiXCR to reprocess the 5' RACE reads, holding one entry per CDR3 protein. The data hold 70,000 or so distinct CDR3 sequences, with roughly an eighth observed a single time. Input material: whole blood. The source is an adult who was a healthcare worker with PCR-confirmed SARS-CoV-2 infection or an uninfected control (not recorded which). CDR3s include the opening cysteine and the closing phenylalanine or tryptophan. The order of the fields is D gene, V gene, clone size, J gene, CDR3 DNA, CDR3 protein. A D gene is named only where the DNA matches it firmly. Size is stated for part of the rows, as once, few or many counts, or as a class when the clone is expanded.

>-|TRBV6-6|-|TRBJ1-1
TGTGCCAGCAGTTACGACAACAAAGTACCTGAAGCTTTCTTT
CASSYDNKVPEAFF
>-|TRBV3-1|few|TRBJ2-5
TGTGCCAGCAGCCCTCTTGGGAGAGAGACCCAGTACTTC
CASSPLGRETQYF
>-|TRBV18|many|TRBJ1-1
TGTGCCAGCTCACCAAACAGGAACACTGAAGCTTTCTTT
CASSPNRNTEAFF
>TRBD2|TRBV5-4|-|TRBJ2-3
TGTGCCAGCAGCTCTCCCCCCCCACTAGCGGGGGGGGAGTTTACGCAGTATTTT
CASSSPPPLAGGEFTQYF
>TRBD1|TRBV2|many|TRBJ2-6
TGTGCCAGCAGGAGGGACAGCTTCTCTGGGGCCAACGTCCTGACTTTC
CASRRDSFSGANVLTF
>-|TRBV20-1|few|TRBJ1-3
TGCAGTGCTAGTGTAGGCCAATCTGGAAACACCATATATTTT
CSASVGQSGNTIYF
>TRBD1|TRBV5-5|many|TRBJ1-1
TGTGCCAGCAGCTTGGAGCCGGCCCGACAGGGGAAATTT
CASSLEPARQGKF
>TRBD1|TRBV11-2|many|TRBJ2-1
TGTGCCGGCGGGACAGGGTCGCCGCTAGAGCAGTTCTTC
CAGGTGSPLEQFF
>-|TRBV7-2|-|TRBJ1-2
TGTGCCAGCAGCTTCGCGGGACGGGGAGGCTACACCTTC
CASSFAGRGGYTF
>TRBD1|TRBV5-1|few|TRBJ2-7
TGCGCCAGCAGCCGATCGGGACAGAGCGGTGCCTACGAGCAGTACTTC
CASSRSGQSGAYEQYF
>TRBD1|TRBV20-1|few|TRBJ1-2
TGCAGTGCTAGCCCGCCGGGACAGGGAATCATCTATGGCTACACCTTC
CSASPPGQGIIYGYTF
>TRBD1|TRBV7-2|-|TRBJ2-3
TGTGCCAGCAGCTTAGCGGTTGGGAGTCAGGGGGGCACAGATACGCAGTATTTT
CASSLAVGSQGGTDTQYF
>TRBD1|TRBV6-1|many|TRBJ2-2
TGTGCCAGCAGTGAGGGGACAGGGGAAACCGGGGAGCTGTTTTTT
CASSEGTGETGELFF
>TRBD1|TRBV2|-|TRBJ2-3
TGTGCCGCCGGCGACAGGGGACGCACAGATACGCAGTATTTT
CAAGDRGRTDTQYF
>TRBD1|TRBV12-3/TRBV12-4|many|TRBJ1-1
TGTGCCAGCAGCCCCGGGACAGGGGGCGAGATGAACACTGAAGCTTTCTTT
CASSPGTGGEMNTEAFF
>-|TRBV5-6|-|TRBJ1-2
TGTGCCAGCAGCTTGGTGGGGATCGGAAACTATGGCTACACCTTC
CASSLVGIGNYGYTF
>TRBD2|TRBV28|-|TRBJ2-7
TGTGCCACCCTTGGGGGGGGCTACGAGCAGTACTTC
CATLGGGYEQYF
>-|TRBV29-1|many|TRBJ1-1
TGCAGCGTTTCGCAGGGAATGGACACTGAAGCTTTCTTT
CSVSQGMDTEAFF
>-|TRBV25-1|few|TRBJ1-4
TGTGCCAGCAGTAGCATGGAGAATGAAAAACTGTTTTTT
CASSSMENEKLFF
>-|TRBV19|-|TRBJ1-4
TGTGCCGCCAAGTCCGGGAACACGACCCCTAATGAAAAACTGTTTTTT
CAAKSGNTTPNEKLFF
>-|TRBV7-9|many|TRBJ1-1
TGTGCCAGCAGCTTACGGGGCGCGACTGAAGCTTTCTTT
CASSLRGATEAFF
>TRBD1|TRBV6-4|-|TRBJ2-1
TGTGCCAGCAGTGACCAGACAGGGGGCGGCGATGAGCAGTTCTTC
CASSDQTGGGDEQFF
>-|TRBV27|many|TRBJ2-7
TGTGCCAGCAGCCGTTCCAACAATCCTCTCTACGAGCAGTACTTC
CASSRSNNPLYEQYF
>TRBD2|TRBV29-1|many|TRBJ2-2
TGCAGCGTTGTCGGGGGGAATGAGGTCGGGGAGCTGTTTTTT
CSVVGGNEVGELFF
>-|TRBV7-8|-|TRBJ1-6
TGTGCCAGCAGCTCGAACTACCAGTATATCGATTCACCCCTCCACTTT
CASSSNYQYIDSPLHF
>-|TRBV6-5|-|TRBJ2-7
TGTGCCAGCAGCCTTGGGGCCCGACCAGCCTACGAGCAGTACTTC
CASSLGARPAYEQYF
>TRBD1|TRBV12-3/TRBV12-4|many|TRBJ2-2
TGTGCCAGCAGACCAACAGGGGGCAACACCGGGGAGCTGTTTTTT
CASRPTGGNTGELFF
>-|TRBV19|few|TRBJ1-6
TGTGCCAGTAGTATGAGGCGGGCCGATAATTCACCCCTCCACTTT
CASSMRRADNSPLHF
>TRBD1|TRBV29-1|many|TRBJ2-5
TGCAGCGTACCGACAGGGGGCCAAGAGACCCAGTACTTC
CSVPTGGQETQYF
>TRBD1|TRBV6-1|many|TRBJ2-7
TGTGCCAGCAGAGAAACGACAGGGGCAAGCTCCTACGAGCAGTACTTC
CASRETTGASSYEQYF
>-|TRBV7-9|many|TRBJ2-3
TGTGCCAGCAGCTTCGCAAGCACAGATACGCAGTATTTT
CASSFASTDTQYF
>TRBD1|TRBV19|few|TRBJ2-5
TGTGCCAGTAGTAAGGACAGGGAGGAGACCCAGTACTTC
CASSKDREETQYF
>-|TRBV7-2|few|TRBJ2-1
TGTGCCAGCAGAACTAAGGGATTGTCCTACAATGAGCAGTTCTTC
CASRTKGLSYNEQFF
>-|TRBV5-1|few|TRBJ1-1
TGCGCCAGCAGCTTGGAAGTGAACACTGAAGCTTTCTTT
CASSLEVNTEAFF
>-|TRBV9|-|TRBJ2-5
TGTGCCAGCAGCTCACCACGGGACGGAGAGACCCAGTACTTC
CASSSPRDGETQYF
>TRBD1|TRBV2|-|TRBJ2-2
TGTGCCAGCAGCCGGGACAGGGGGCGATCCGGGGAGCTGTTTTTT
CASSRDRGRSGELFF
>-|TRBV7-7|-|TRBJ2-5
TGTGCCAGCAGTAAAGGGTTGCGAGAGACCCAGTACTTC
CASSKGLRETQYF
>-|TRBV6-6|few|TRBJ2-5
TGTGCCAGCAGTTATCCCGGGGCGAGGGTAGAGACCCAGTACTTC
CASSYPGARVETQYF
>-|TRBV20-1|few|TRBJ1-5
TGCAGTGCTAGAGTAGGTGATAGCAATCAGCCCCAGCATTTT
CSARVGDSNQPQHF
>-|TRBV3-1|-|TRBJ2-3
TGTGCCAGCAGCCGTCACTCCCGCACAGATACGCAGTATTTT
CASSRHSRTDTQYF
>-|TRBV7-9|-|TRBJ1-3
TGTGCCAGCAGCTTGACGGTTAGCTCTGGAAACACCATATATTTT
CASSLTVSSGNTIYF
>-|TRBV29-1|many|TRBJ2-7
TGCAGCGTTGGAAGCAGGGTATTTGAGCAGTACTTC
CSVGSRVFEQYF
>-|TRBV12-3/TRBV12-4|-|TRBJ2-7
TGTGCCAGCAGTTCGCATGGACAGTCCTACGAGCAGTACTTC
CASSSHGQSYEQYF
>-|TRBV11-2|few|TRBJ1-2
TGTGCCAGCAGCTTAGATCTGGACAGCTTCTATGGCTACACCTTC
CASSLDLDSFYGYTF
>-|TRBV9|few|TRBJ2-2
TGTGCCAGCAGCGTCCGGGACATAGACACCGGGGAGCTGTTTTTT
CASSVRDIDTGELFF